A single sample gave rise to the 25 T cell receptor beta chains below, sequenced in a study of human T cells and chemical hapten exposure. Indicated time point: pre-sensitization, week 0. Treatment of the sample: therapeutic diphenylcyclopropenone sensitization with weekly scalp DPC. TCRdb itself ran the RACE reads through MiXCR, one entry per CDR3 protein. Here the sample spans 150,000 to 200,000 distinct CDR3 sequences, 25% to 35% being singletons. The starting material was whole blood, obtained in connection with sensitization to the hapten diphenylcyclopropenone (DPC). The receptor set was obtained from a woman aged 25 to 39 with alopecia areata. Some clones in this sample may be carry-over from other donors' samples.

The rearrangement joins TRBV29-1 to TRBJ1-1; D unclear. The V and J ends lost 4 bases and 4 bases respectively, with 10 bases between them. Germline loops: CDR1 SQVTM, CDR2 ANQGSEA. The CDR3 totals 12 residues. The CDR3 DNA sequence: TGCAGCGTTGCTCCGGGTAGCACTGAAGCTTTCTTT. Translating it yields CSVAPGSTEAFF.

Written as DNA, the CDR3 is TGTGCCAGTAGCCACCCAGGAGGGGTCGGGGCCAAAAACATTCAGTACTTC. Protein sequence: CASSHPGGVGAKNIQYF. The chain uses TRBV19 and TRBJ2-4; possible D gene TRBD2, 6 bases. Trimming left V 6 bases short and J 1 base short, with 19 bases between. Germline CDR1 and CDR2: LNHDA and SQIVND (reference sequence). The length of the CDR3 is 17 residues.

This rearrangement joins TRBV29-1 to TRBJ1-1, with D hard to call. V was shortened by 3 bases and J by 0 bases, with 8 bases between the two germline ends. Germline-derived CDR1 and CDR2 are SQVTM and ANQGSEA. The CDR3 runs 13 residues. This chain's CDR3 is CSVEPGMNTEAFF. Written as DNA, the CDR3 is TGCAGCGTTGAGCCGGGTATGAACACTGAAGCTTTCTTT.

This clonotype was seen only a few times. The chain has TRBV30 and TRBJ1-6; no reliable D call. Trimming left V 4 bases short and J 12 bases short, with 13 bases between. CDR3 length: 12 amino acids. CDR1 is GTSNPN and CDR2 is SVGIG in the germline V gene (reference sequence). The DNA of the CDR3 is TGTGCCTGGACCCGGGCCAAAAAACCCCTCCACTTT. Encoded protein: CAWTRAKKPLHF. Full variable domain (missing parts from reference TRBV30 and TRBJ1-6): SQTIHQWPATLVQPVGSPLSLECTVEGTSNPNLYWYRQAAGRGLQLLFYSVGIGQISSEVPQNLSASRPQDRQFILSSKKLLLSDSGFYLCAWTRAKKPLHFGNGTRLTVT.

This chain links TRBV3-1 with TRBJ1-6; D is unresolved. Trimming took 1 base from V and 10 from J, leaving 14 bases between them. The CDR3 sequence is 15 residues long. Germline V gives CDR1 LGHDT, CDR2 YNNKEL (reference sequence). The CDR3 DNA sequence: TGTGCCAGCAGCCAAGGGGGTGCGGATGGGTCACCCCTCCACTTT. Amino acids: CASSQGGADGSPLHF.

The chain uses TRBV20-1 and TRBJ2-7; 7 nucleotides line up with TRBD2. The junction had 12 bases not matched to a gene; V was cut back by 1 base and J by 9 bases. Germline CDR1 and CDR2: DFQATT and SNEGSKA (reference sequence). The CDR3 is 14 amino acids. The CDR3 region is CSARAWAGREAQYF. The CDR3 DNA sequence: TGCAGTGCTAGAGCGTGGGCCGGTCGGGAGGCGCAGTACTTC.

This clonotype was detected only a few times. In DNA, the CDR3 is TGTGCCAGCAGCGTATATGGGGATACGCAGTATTTT. It translates to CASSVYGDTQYF. The V gene is TRBV9, the J gene TRBJ2-3; unclear D gene. From germline, CDR1 is SGDLS and CDR2 YYNGEE. CDR3 length: 12 amino acids. Trimming took 1 base from V and 6 from J, leaving 6 bases between them. The variable domain in full, completed from reference TRBV9 and TRBJ2-3, reads DSGVTQTPKHLITATGQRVTLRCSPRSGDLSVYWYQQSLDQGLQFLIQYYNGEERAKGNILERFSAQQFPDLHSELNLSSLELGDSALYFCASSVYGDTQYFGPGTRLTVL.

The chain recombines TRBV27 with TRBJ2-5; no clear D gene. The CDR3 length is 14 residues. Between the trimmed V and J ends, which lost 5 bases and 8 bases, there was a span of 18 bases. From germline, CDR1 is MNHEY and CDR2 SMNVEV (reference sequence). The CDR3 sequence: CASSPSRAAATQYF. CDR3 nucleotides: TGTGCCAGCAGTCCCTCTCGGGCAGCCGCAACCCAGTACTTC.

In this sample, this clonotype turned up a few times. The chain joins TRBV20-1 to TRBJ1-2; D ambiguous. The CDR3 runs to 12 residues. V lost 6 bases and J 8 bases, leaving 16 bases between the germline ends. Germline loops: CDR1 DFQATT, CDR2 SNEGSKA (reference sequence). The CDR3 loop reads CSAPLVDGGYTF. The CDR3 DNA reads TGCAGTGCCCCCCTCGTTGATGGCGGCTACACCTTC.

The chain has TRBV28 and TRBJ1-2; D call uncertain. CDR3 length equals 14 residues. Germline V gene sequence: CDR1 MDHEN, CDR2 SYDVKM. V lost 2 bases, J lost 5 bases, and 12 bases lay in between. The DNA for the CDR3 is TGTGCCAGCAGTTTACCAGGTCGGAAGTATGGCTACACCTTC. Its protein product is CASSLPGRKYGYTF.

The chain couples TRBV7-2 to TRBJ2-1; 8 nucleotides match TRBD1. This CDR3 has 16 residues. CDR1 and CDR2 from the germline V gene are SGHTA and FQGNSA. Germline trimming cut 5 bases from V and 0 bases from J; bases unmatched to any gene: 6. The chain's CDR3 is CASSADRASSYNEQFF. CDR3 DNA: TGTGCCAGCAGCGCGGACAGGGCAAGCTCCTACAATGAGCAGTTCTTC.

This clonotype occurred a few times. This sequence joins TRBV28 and TRBJ2-5; tentative D call: TRBD2 (6 bases). The germline CDR1 and CDR2 sequences are MDHEN and SYDVKM. This CDR3 comprises 13 residues. The V end was cut by 5 bases, the J end by 3 bases, with 10 bases between. The CDR3 nucleotides read TGTGCCAGCAGTCTGACTAGTGAAGAGACCCAGTACTTC. Its translation: CASSLTSEETQYF.

In its sample, this clonotype was seen a few times. The V call is TRBV28, the J call TRBJ1-5; 11 bases fit TRBD1. The V gene end was trimmed by 2 bases and the J gene end by 6 bases; junction bases not matched to a gene: 9. CDR1 is MDHEN and CDR2 is SYDVKM in the germline V gene. This CDR3 has 17 residues. In DNA, the CDR3 is TGTGCCAGCAGTTTACTTGGACAGGGGGCTTTTGGTCAGCCCCAGCATTTT. It codes for CASSLLGQGAFGQPQHF.

In its sample, this clonotype was seen a few times. The chain joins TRBV28 to TRBJ1-2, with D maybe TRBD1 (6 bases). The length of the CDR3 is 15 residues. V lost 4 bases, J lost 4 bases, and 16 bases lay in between. Germline loops: CDR1 MDHEN, CDR2 SYDVKM. The CDR3 region is CASSSPGEVGYGYTF. In nucleotides, the CDR3 is TGTGCCAGCAGTTCCCCAGGGGAAGTGGGCTATGGCTACACCTTC.

This clonotype showed up many times. The chain joins TRBV4-3 to TRBJ2-1; 10 bases map to TRBD2. The germline CDR1 and CDR2 sequences are LGHNA and YSLEER. The trim removed 0 bases at V and 4 bases at J, leaving 6 bases unmatched. This CDR3 region has 17 residues. CDR3 sequence: CASSQDRSGGGYNEQFF. The CDR3 nucleotides are TGCGCCAGCAGCCAAGATAGGAGCGGGGGGGGGTACAATGAGCAGTTCTTC.

About this clonotype itself: The missing conserved phenylalanine or tryptophan at the end of this CDR3 makes a read error likely. The chain employs TRBV19 and TRBJ1-4; D ambiguous. The CDR3 totals 15 residues. V was cut by 7 bases and J by 5 bases, with 17 bases left in between. Per the germline V gene, CDR1 is LNHDA and CDR2 is SQIVND (reference sequence). The CDR3 sequence: CASNSAWQRNEKLFS. CDR3 DNA: TGTGCCAGTAATTCGGCTTGGCAGCGAAATGAAAAACTGTTTTCT.

This clonotype has only a few counts. CDR3: CASRRQRGSYEQYF. CDR3 sequence (DNA): TGTGCCAGCAGGCGGCAGCGGGGCTCCTACGAGCAGTACTTC. V and J are TRBV28 and TRBJ2-7; TRBD2 matches at 7 bases. Looked up from germline, CDR1 is MDHEN and CDR2 is SYDVKM. The CDR3 is 14 residues long. The V segment lost 6 bases and the J segment 0 bases; nucleotides outside the gene matches: 5.

This clonotype was detected a few times. The chain recombines TRBV7-2 with TRBJ1-2; the D is unclear. The CDR3 consists of 14 residues. V was shortened by 10 bases and J by 2 bases, with 17 bases between the two germline ends. Germline lookup yields CDR1 SGHTA and CDR2 FQGNSA. CDR3 nucleotides: TGTGCCACCCTAGAGGCCGGGATAAACTATGGCTACACCTTC. It translates to CATLEAGINYGYTF.

The chain links TRBV4-3 to TRBJ2-1, with TRBD1 identical over 8 bases. Germline V gives CDR1 LGHNA, CDR2 YSLEER. With 4 bases clipped from V and 4 bases from J, the junction kept 9 bases outside the gene matches. This CDR3 region has 16 residues. CDR3 coding DNA: TGCGCCAGCAGCCGATTCGGACAGGGCGGTTACAATGAGCAGTTCTTC. The encoded protein is CASSRFGQGGYNEQFF.

This clonotype has only a few counts. The chain uses TRBV29-1 and TRBJ1-2, with 11 positions matching TRBD1. Looked up from germline, CDR1 is SQVTM and CDR2 is ANQGSEA. Trimming at V came to 7 bases and at J to 2 bases, leaving 21 bases not matched to a gene. The CDR3 is 19 amino acids. The CDR3 loop is CSASGVTGQGAFSNYGYTF. CDR3 nucleotides: TGCAGCGCTAGCGGGGTAACCGGACAGGGGGCCTTTTCGAACTATGGCTACACCTTC.

The gene calls are TRBV9 and TRBJ2-5; TRBD1 is a possible D gene (5 bases). Germline V gives CDR1 SGDLS, CDR2 YYNGEE. V lost 4 bases, J lost 5 bases, and 15 bases lay in between. The CDR3 spans 14 residues. The CDR3 DNA reads as TGTGCCAGCAGCAAAGACAGCTACGGGGAGACCCAGTACTTC. This encodes CASSKDSYGETQYF.

The chain employs TRBV24-1 and TRBJ2-1, with D perhaps matching TRBD1 (7 bases). The CDR3 is 16 amino acids. Per the germline V gene, CDR1 is KGHDR and CDR2 is SFDVKD. Trimming took 2 bases from V and 3 from J, leaving 13 bases between them. CDR3 sequence (DNA): TGTGCCACCAGTGATTGGTCAGGGGGAGGCTACAATGAGCAGTTCTTC. Its protein is CATSDWSGGGYNEQFF.

The chain couples TRBV7-3 to TRBJ1-1; the D gene is possibly TRBD1 (5 bases). CDR1 and CDR2 (germline): SGHTA, FQGTGA. The CDR3 is 13 residues long. V lost 0 bases to trimming and J lost 4 bases, with 6 bases between them. The CDR3 here is CASSLTGVTEAFF. Written as DNA, the CDR3 is TGTGCCAGCAGCTTAACAGGGGTCACTGAAGCTTTCTTT.

The chain links TRBV5-1 to TRBJ1-1, with D uncertain. Between the trimmed V and J ends, which lost 1 base and 1 base, there was a span of 8 bases. Looked up from germline, CDR1 is SGHRS and CDR2 is YFSETQ. CDR3 length: 14 residues. DNA for the CDR3: TGCGCCAGCAGCTTGAATGAAAAGAACACTGAAGCTTTCTTT. Translated, it gives CASSLNEKNTEAFF.

V is TRBV7-9 and J is TRBJ1-6; D uncertain. CDR3 length: 14 amino acids. With 4 bases removed from V and 9 bases from J, the gap between germline ends came to 13 bases. CDR1 and CDR2 from the germline V gene are SEHNR and FQNEAQ (reference sequence). The CDR3, as DNA: TGTGCCAGCAGCTCCCATGGGGATACTTCACCCCTCCACTTT. It codes for CASSSHGDTSPLHF. The variable domain in full, with the rest retrieved from reference TRBV7-9 and TRBJ1-6, is DTGVSQNPRHKITKRGQNVTFRCDPISEHNRLYWYRQTLGQGPEFLTYFQNEAQLEKSRLLSDRFSAERPKGSFSTLEIQRTEQGDSAMYLCASSSHGDTSPLHFGNGTRLTVT.